This is a list of T cell receptor beta chains from one sample in a study of shared clonotypes between healthy human individuals. Assay used: immunoSEQ multiplex PCR; TCRdb lists only in-frame clones, some missing. Of more than 1 million clones listed, approximately 80% were seen once; the top ten hold around 0.47%. The sample was memory CD4+ T cells from PBMCs. Every receptor here comes from a man aged 18 to 29 in good health. Some clones in this sample may be carry-over from other donors' samples. Both conserved end residues are part of each CDR3. The D gene is left open where the match is weak. Rows give clone size only sometimes, using once, few, many, or a class for an expanded clone.

TRBD1,TRBV14,TRBJ1-2,.,TGTGCCAGCAGCCAAGCGAGACAGGGAGCGAACTATGGCTACACCTTC,CASSQARQGANYGYTF
.,TRBV6-1,TRBJ1-1,.,TGTGCCAGCAACCTGATGATCTGGTCTGAAGCTTTCTTT,CASNLMIWSEAFF
.,TRBV30,TRBJ2-5,.,TGTGCCTGGAGTGTAACTGCCGGGACCCAGTACTTC,CAWSVTAGTQYF
.,TRBV6-5,TRBJ2-7,.,TGTGCCAGCAGTCAGGACAGCCTCTCCTACGAGCAGTACTTC,CASSQDSLSYEQYF
.,TRBV5-1,TRBJ2-5,once,TGCGCCAGCAGTGACCTCCCCGAGACCCAGTACTTC,CASSDLPETQYF
.,TRBV5-4,TRBJ2-7,few,TGTGCCAGCAGCTCGGAGGGGGGCAATCTCTGGGGCGAGCAGTACTTC,CASSSEGGNLWGEQYF
.,TRBV6-5,TRBJ2-7,.,TGTGCCAGCAGGGGAAACTCCCACGAGCAGTACTTC,CASRGNSHEQYF
.,TRBV11-2,TRBJ2-5,many,TGTGCCAGCAGCCCCCATGGTATGACCCAAGAGACCCAGTACTTC,CASSPHGMTQETQYF
TRBD2,TRBV15,TRBJ2-7,.,TGTGCCACCAGCAGACCGGGACTAGCTGGCTACGAGCAGTACTTC,CATSRPGLAGYEQYF
.,TRBV9,TRBJ2-3,.,TGTGCCAGCAGCGTAGCTGGCTCTCGGGTTGGCACAGATACGCAGTATTTT,CASSVAGSRVGTDTQYF
.,TRBV19,TRBJ2-7,.,TGTGCCAGTAGTATTGGAGAACAGGACGTGTACGAGCAGTACTTC,CASSIGEQDVYEQYF
.,TRBV11-2,TRBJ2-7,.,TGTGCCAGCAGCTTAAGGGGTTGGGAGCAGTACTTC,CASSLRGWEQYF
TRBD1,TRBV5-1,TRBJ1-5,.,TGCGCCAGCAGCTTGGGGGACAGGTGGGGCAATCAGCCCCAGCATTTT,CASSLGDRWGNQPQHF
.,TRBV5-1,TRBJ1-4,.,TGCGCCAGCAGCTTGGGGGGCAATGAAAAACTGTTTTTT,CASSLGGNEKLFF
.,TRBV5-1,TRBJ2-5,.,TGCGCCAGCAGCTTGGTAGAGGGCTTAGAGACCCAGTACTTC,CASSLVEGLETQYF